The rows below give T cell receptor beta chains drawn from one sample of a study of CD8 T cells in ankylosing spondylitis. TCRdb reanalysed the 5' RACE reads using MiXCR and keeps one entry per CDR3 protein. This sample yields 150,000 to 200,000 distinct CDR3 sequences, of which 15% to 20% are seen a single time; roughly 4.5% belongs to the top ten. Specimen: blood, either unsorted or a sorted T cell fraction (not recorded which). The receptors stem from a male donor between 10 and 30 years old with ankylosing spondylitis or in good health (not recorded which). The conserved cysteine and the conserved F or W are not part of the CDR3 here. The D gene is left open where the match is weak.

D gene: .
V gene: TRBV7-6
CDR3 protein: ASSSYRERTQY

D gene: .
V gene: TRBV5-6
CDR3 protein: ASTATNYNEQF

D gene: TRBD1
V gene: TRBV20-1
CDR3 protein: SARSTGGGNEKLF

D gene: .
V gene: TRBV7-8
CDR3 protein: ASSLERTGSGNTIY

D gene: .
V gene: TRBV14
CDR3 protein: ASSRGRQANPSRTGELF

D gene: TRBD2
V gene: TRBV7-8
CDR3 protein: ASSFLAGTNEQF

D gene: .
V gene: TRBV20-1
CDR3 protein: SARSLAGSYNEQF

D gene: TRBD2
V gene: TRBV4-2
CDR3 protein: ASSLEQRDYTDTQY

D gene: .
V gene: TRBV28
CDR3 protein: ASSSPRDLPITDTQY

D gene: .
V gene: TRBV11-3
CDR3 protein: ASTETSTGELF

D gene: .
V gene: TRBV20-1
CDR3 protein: SARLLSGANVLT

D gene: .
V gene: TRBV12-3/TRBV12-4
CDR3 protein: ASSPYMGSEHNEQF

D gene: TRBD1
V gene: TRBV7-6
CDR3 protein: ASSLVSRAGGQNTEAF

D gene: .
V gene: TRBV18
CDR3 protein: ASSPPGGKGYT

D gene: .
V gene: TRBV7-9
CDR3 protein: ASSLRMTSMLDEQF

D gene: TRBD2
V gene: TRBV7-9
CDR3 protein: ASSAPWTSGSDEQF

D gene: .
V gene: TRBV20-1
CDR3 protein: SASGPGSPLH

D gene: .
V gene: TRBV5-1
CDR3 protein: ASSLYLANYGYT

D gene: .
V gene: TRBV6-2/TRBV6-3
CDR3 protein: ASSYGLSTDTQY

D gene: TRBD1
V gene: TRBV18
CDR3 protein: ASSPLPGQGRTTNEKLF

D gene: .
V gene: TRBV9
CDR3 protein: ASSVESRNTGELF

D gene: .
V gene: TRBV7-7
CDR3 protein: ASSARSEGGELF

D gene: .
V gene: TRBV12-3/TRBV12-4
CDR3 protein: ASRLRESYGYT

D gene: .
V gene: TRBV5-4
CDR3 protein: ASVDPMGTQY

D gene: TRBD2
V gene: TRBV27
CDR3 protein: TTSGHYTDTQY

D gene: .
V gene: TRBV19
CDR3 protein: ASSIGGSAYEQY

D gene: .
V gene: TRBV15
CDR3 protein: ATSSFDSPGETQY

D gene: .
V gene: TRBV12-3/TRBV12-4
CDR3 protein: ASSLGREFRNQPQH

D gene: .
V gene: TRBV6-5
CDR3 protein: ASSLISVKSQETQY

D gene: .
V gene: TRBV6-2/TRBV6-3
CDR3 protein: ASSYIHPYSYNAQF

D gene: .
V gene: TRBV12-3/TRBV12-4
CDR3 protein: ASSGTTGGNTIY

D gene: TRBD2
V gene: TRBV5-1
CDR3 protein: ASSWTSYNEQF

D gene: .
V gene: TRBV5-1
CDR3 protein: ASSLGVANTEAF

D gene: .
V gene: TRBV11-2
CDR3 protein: ASSIDTASGAF

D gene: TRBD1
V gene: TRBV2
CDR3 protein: ASSLPKTGDDNEQF

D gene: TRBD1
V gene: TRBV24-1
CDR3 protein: ATSDAGTGIGGYT

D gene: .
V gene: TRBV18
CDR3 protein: ASSPAGYTYEQY

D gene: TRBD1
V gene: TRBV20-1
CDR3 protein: SARPITGAAYNEQF

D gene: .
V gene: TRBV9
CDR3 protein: ASSALGGVSYNEQF

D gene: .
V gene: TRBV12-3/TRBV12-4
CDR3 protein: ASTAPRVGYEQY

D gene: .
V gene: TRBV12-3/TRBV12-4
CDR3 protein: ASSLDRTDTQY

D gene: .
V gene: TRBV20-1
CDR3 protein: SASRVTGGEQF

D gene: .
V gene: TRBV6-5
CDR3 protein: ASSYTLTTDTQY

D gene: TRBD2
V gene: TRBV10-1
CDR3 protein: ASSSRTSGRTDTQY

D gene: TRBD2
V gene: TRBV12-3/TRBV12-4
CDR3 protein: ASSLALGPSGRAGELF

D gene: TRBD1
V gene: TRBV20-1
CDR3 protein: SAKTGSYGYT

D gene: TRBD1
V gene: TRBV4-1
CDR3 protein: ASSQGTGPYTEAF

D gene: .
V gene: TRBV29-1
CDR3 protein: SVPGPSTDTQY

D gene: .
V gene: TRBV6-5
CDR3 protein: ASRRVSLKYEQY

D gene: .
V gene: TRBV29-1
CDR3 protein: SDYKTESTDTQY

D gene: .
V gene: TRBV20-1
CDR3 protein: SAIHPARETQY

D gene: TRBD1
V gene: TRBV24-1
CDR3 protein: ATSEPGQGKTQY

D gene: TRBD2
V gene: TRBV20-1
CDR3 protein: SARDPSGSADTQY